This T cell receptor (beta chain) was retrieved from a study of T cell responses to AZD1222 COVID-19 vaccine. Trimming took 5 bases from V and 7 from J, leaving 17 bases between them. This CDR3 has 15 amino acids. Germline CDR1 is MNHEY and CDR2 is SVGEGT. Profiling relied on immunoSEQ multiplex PCR, and the TCRdb table lists in-frame clones only, not all of them. The repertoire has about 160,000 clones, approximately 90% of them found once; the top ten carry around 4.4%. Sequences were derived from peripheral blood, sampled on day 0 of AZD1222 vaccination. This rearrangement joins TRBV6-2 or TRBV6-3 to TRBJ2-2; D may be TRBD1 or TRBD2 (6 bases each). The TCR sequence derives from an adult in good health. The DNA for the CDR3 is TGTGCCAGCAGTCCCCCTAGGGGGGAGTACGGGGAGCTGTTTTTT. This gives the protein CASSPPRGEYGELFF.